Listed here are 10 T cell receptor beta chains from one sample, sequenced in a study of T cell changes during pregnancy in multiple sclerosis. Assay used: immunoSEQ multiplex PCR; TCRdb lists only in-frame clones, some missing. The table has about 40,000 clones, approximately 90% seen once. Sequencing used CD4+ T cells from peripheral blood mononuclear cells, obtained before pregnancy. The source of these receptors is a female donor with multiple sclerosis, enrolled in a pregnancy study.

The count of this clone is one. The chain joins TRBV21-1 to TRBJ2-5; the listed D gene, TRBD2, was not tested against the DNA. TRBV21-1 is an annotated pseudogene. CDR3 length: 12 amino acids. Here the CDR3 DNA reads TGTGCCAGCAACACCCTGTGGAGGGAGGCGTACTTC. It yields the protein CASNTLWREAYF.

This chain joins TRBV7-9 and TRBJ2-2, with a tentative D call TRBD1 (6 bases). Between the trimmed V and J ends, which lost 5 bases and 6 bases, there was a span of 19 bases. Germline-derived CDR1 and CDR2 are SEHNR and FQNEAQ (reference sequence). This CDR3 contains 16 residues. Here the CDR3 DNA reads TGTGCCAGCAGCCCACCGGGGCGAAAGGGGGCCGGGGAGCTGTTTTTT. As protein: CASSPPGRKGAGELFF.

The genes are TRBV7-9 and TRBJ1-5; tentative D call: TRBD1 (6 bases). Trimming cost V 3 bases and J 8 bases, with 11 bases left between them. Germline V lookup: CDR1 SEHNR, CDR2 FQNEAQ (reference sequence). This CDR3 contains 13 residues. The CDR3: CASSFGQSEPQHF. Here the CDR3 DNA reads TGTGCCAGCAGCTTCGGACAGAGCGAGCCCCAGCATTTT.

The genes are TRBV5-1 and TRBJ2-5; tentative D call: TRBD1 (6 bases). Germline CDR1 reads SGHRS; CDR2 reads YFSETQ. CDR3 length: 14 residues. V was shortened by 6 bases and J by 4 bases, with 16 bases between the two germline ends. In nucleotides, the CDR3 is TGCGCCAGCATGTGGGGGCTGCGGAGAGAGACCCAGTACTTC. It encodes CASMWGLRRETQYF.

The rearrangement uses TRBV6-5 and TRBJ2-6; D is unresolved. The V end was cut by 10 bases, the J end by 5 bases, with 12 bases between. Looked up from germline, CDR1 is MNHEY and CDR2 is SVGAGI. The CDR3 is made up of 13 amino acids. CDR3 loop: CATRALRANVLTF. The CDR3 bases are TGTGCCACCCGAGCGCTGAGGGCCAACGTCCTGACTTTC.

This clone was picked up one time. The V call is TRBV2, the J call TRBJ1-1, with 8 positions matching TRBD1. The length of the CDR3 is 14 residues. Trimming removed 6 bases from V and 3 bases from J; junction bases left unmatched: 6. CDR1 is SNHLY, CDR2 FYNNEI, per germline. For the CDR3, the DNA is TGTGCCAGCAGGGGGACAGGCGAGTACACTGAAGCTTTCTTT. Its protein product is CASRGTGEYTEAFF.

The V and J genes are TRBV18 and TRBJ2-2, with D possibly being TRBD1 (5 bases). This CDR3 has 17 residues. V was clipped by 0 bases and J by 0 bases, with 11 bases between them. CDR1 and CDR2 (germline): KGHSH, LQKENI. The CDR3 nucleotides read TGTGCCAGCTCACCACCAGGTCACAGGTCGAACACCGGGGAGCTGTTTTTT. Its protein product is CASSPPGHRSNTGELFF. The entire variable domain, with the rest obtained from reference TRBV18 and TRBJ2-2, is as follows: NAGVMQNPRHLVRRRGQEARLRCSPMKGHSHVYWYRQLPEEGLKFMVYLQKENIIDESGMPKERFSAEFPKEGPSILRIQQVVRGDSAAYFCASSPPGHRSNTGELFFGEGSRLTVL.

The chain joins TRBV5-1 to TRBJ2-3, with TRBD2 matching over 15 bases. The CDR3 extends over 18 amino acids. The J segment lost 7 bases and the V segment lost 4 bases, leaving 13 bases of the junction unmatched. Germline CDR1 and CDR2: SGHRS and YFSETQ. CDR3 protein: CASSPGLAGGLGAHTQYF. CDR3 in DNA: TGCGCCAGCAGCCCGGGACTAGCGGGGGGTCTTGGTGCACATACGCAGTATTTT.

V and J are TRBV7-9 and TRBJ2-2; 9 bases match TRBD2. V lost 3 bases and J lost 6; bases outside the gene matches: 2. CDR3 size: 14 residues. The germline V gene has CDR1 SEHNR and CDR2 FQNEAQ (reference sequence). In DNA form, the CDR3 reads TGTGCCAGCAGCTTGGGACTAGCAGCCGGGGAGCTGTTTTTT. Translation gives CASSLGLAAGELFF.

This chain joins TRBV5-1 and TRBJ1-1; a weak D match, TRBD1 (5 bases). CDR3 size: 15 residues. Germline loops: CDR1 SGHRS, CDR2 YFSETQ. The V gene lost 0 bases and the J gene lost 8 bases, with 17 bases spanning the gap. This CDR3 reads CASSLESLPQGEAFF. The CDR3, as DNA: TGCGCCAGCAGCTTGGAGTCGCTCCCTCAGGGAGAAGCTTTCTTT. The full variable domain, its missing parts supplied by reference TRBV5-1 and TRBJ1-1, is KAGVTQTPRYLIKTRGQQVTLSCSPISGHRSVSWYQQTPGQGLQFLFEYFSETQRNKGNFPGRFSGRQFSNSRSEMNVSTLELGDSALYLCASSLESLPQGEAFFGQGTRLTVV.